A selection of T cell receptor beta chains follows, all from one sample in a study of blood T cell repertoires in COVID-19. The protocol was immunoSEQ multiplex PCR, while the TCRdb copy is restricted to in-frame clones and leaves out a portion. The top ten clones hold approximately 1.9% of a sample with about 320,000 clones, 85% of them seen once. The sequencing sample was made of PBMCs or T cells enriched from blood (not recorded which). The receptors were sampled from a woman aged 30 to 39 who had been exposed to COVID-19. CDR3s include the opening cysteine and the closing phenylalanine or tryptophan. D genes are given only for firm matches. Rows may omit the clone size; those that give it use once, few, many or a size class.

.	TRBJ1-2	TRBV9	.	TGTGCCAGCAGCGCTCAGGCTCGGCATGGCTACACCTTC	CASSAQARHGYTF
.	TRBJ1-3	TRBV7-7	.	TGTGCTAGCAGCCTTAGGAGGGGGGGGGATGGAAACACCATATATTTT	CASSLRRGGDGNTIYF
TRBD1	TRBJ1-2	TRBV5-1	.	TGCGCCAGCAGCTCTCGGACAGGACCTACTAACTATGGCTACACCTTC	CASSSRTGPTNYGYTF
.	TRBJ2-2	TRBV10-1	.	TGCGCCAGCAGTGACAGAGGAGGGACCGGGGAGCTGTTTTTT	CASSDRGGTGELFF
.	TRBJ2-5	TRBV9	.	TGTGCCAGCAGCGTAGGAATTGAGGGCACCCATCAAGAGACCCAGTACTTC	CASSVGIEGTHQETQYF
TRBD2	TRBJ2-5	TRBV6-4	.	TGTGCCAGCAGTCGGACTAGCGGGGGTGAGACCCAGTACTTC	CASSRTSGGETQYF
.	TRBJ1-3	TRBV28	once	TGTGCCAGCAGTTTACGGGGTAGAAACACCATATATTTT	CASSLRGRNTIYF
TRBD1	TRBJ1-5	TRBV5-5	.	TGTGCCAGCAGCTTGGAAATCAGTACAGGGGCCTTGCCCCAGCATTTT	CASSLEISTGALPQHF
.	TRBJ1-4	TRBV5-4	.	TGTGCCAGCAGCTTCCAGGGAATGAATGAAAAACTGTTTTTT	CASSFQGMNEKLFF
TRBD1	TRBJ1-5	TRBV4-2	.	TGTGCCAGCAGCCAGGTGGACAGGGATCTTAATCAGCCCCAGCATTTT	CASSQVDRDLNQPQHF
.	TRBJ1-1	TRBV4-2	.	TGTGCCAGCAGCCTCGGCGGGGCCTGGGGCACTGAAGCTTTCTTT	CASSLGGAWGTEAFF
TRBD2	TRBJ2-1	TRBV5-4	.	TGTGCCAGCAGCCTAGGGACGGGGGGGCTCTACAATGAGCAGTTCTTC	CASSLGTGGLYNEQFF
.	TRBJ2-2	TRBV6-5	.	TGTGCCAGCAGGGTGGACAGAAACACCGGGGAGCTGTTTTTT	CASRVDRNTGELFF
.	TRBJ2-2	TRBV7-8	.	TGTGCCAGCAGCTACCGATCGGGACTGATCGCGAACACCGGGGAGCTGTTTTTT	CASSYRSGLIANTGELFF
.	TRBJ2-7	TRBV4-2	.	TGTGCCAGCAGCCGGTTGACAGTAACCGAGCAGTACTTC	CASSRLTVTEQYF
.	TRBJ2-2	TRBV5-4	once	TGTGCCAGCAGCTCTCCGACTAGTAGTTTCGGGGAGCTGTTTTTT	CASSSPTSSFGELFF
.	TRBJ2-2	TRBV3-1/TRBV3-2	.	TGTGCCAGCAGCCAAGTTGTCAGGGCCGGGGAGCTGTTTTTT	CASSQVVRAGELFF
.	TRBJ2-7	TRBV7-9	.	TGTGCCAGCAGCTTAGGGGCGACAGTCATATACGAGCAGTACTTC	CASSLGATVIYEQYF
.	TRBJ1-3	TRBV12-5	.	TGTGCTAGTGGTTTGATACCCGGCAGGTACGCGGGAAACACCATATATTTT	CASGLIPGRYAGNTIYF
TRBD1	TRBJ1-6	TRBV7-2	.	TGTGCCAGCAGCTTACAGGGGGATTCACCCCTCCACTTT	CASSLQGDSPLHF
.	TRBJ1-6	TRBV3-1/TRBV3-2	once	TGTGCCAGCAGCCAAGTAGTACCATGGAGTTCACCCCTCCACTTT	CASSQVVPWSSPLHF
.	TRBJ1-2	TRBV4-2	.	TGTGCCAGCAGCCAAGAATGGACAGCGTCCTATGGCTACACCTTC	CASSQEWTASYGYTF
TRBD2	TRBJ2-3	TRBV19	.	TGTGCCAGTACTGGGGGGGGCACAGATACGCAGTATTTT	CASTGGGTDTQYF
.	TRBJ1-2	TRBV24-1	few	TGTGCCACCAGTGATTTTGTCCAGTATGGCTACACCTTC	CATSDFVQYGYTF
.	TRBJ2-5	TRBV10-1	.	TGCGCCAGCAGTGAGTTTGGCAGAGGCCAAGAGACCCAGTACTTC	CASSEFGRGQETQYF
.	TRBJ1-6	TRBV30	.	TGTGCCTGGAGTGTACTCCTTTCACCCCTCCACTTT	CAWSVLLSPLHF
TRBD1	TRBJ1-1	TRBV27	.	TGTGCCAGCAGTTTACTCTCAGGGGGGACTGAAGCTTTCTTT	CASSLLSGGTEAFF
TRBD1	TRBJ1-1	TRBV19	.	TGTGCCAGTAGTTCTCGGACAGGAGGGGCGAACACTGAAGCTTTCTTT	CASSSRTGGANTEAFF
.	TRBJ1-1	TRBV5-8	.	TGTGCCAGCAGCGGAGAGAGGACGGGAAAAGCTGAAGCTTTCTTT	CASSGERTGKAEAFF
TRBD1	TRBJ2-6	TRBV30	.	TGTGCCCTTAACAGGGGGCCTAGCTCTGGGGCCAACGTCCTGACTTTC	CALNRGPSSGANVLTF
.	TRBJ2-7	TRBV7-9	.	TGTGCCAGCAGCTTTTCTCTCCAAAAATCAGGTCCCGAGCAGTACTTC	CASSFSLQKSGPEQYF
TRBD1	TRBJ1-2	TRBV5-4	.	TGTGCCAGCAGCCCTCGACAGGGGTATGGCTACACCTTC	CASSPRQGYGYTF
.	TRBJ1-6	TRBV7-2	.	TGTGCCAGCAGCTCGACAAGTCAGAATTCACCCCTCCACTTT	CASSSTSQNSPLHF
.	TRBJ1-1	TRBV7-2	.	TGTGCCAGCAGCTTGAAGGAGGGAACCACCATGGACACTGAAGCTTTCTTT	CASSLKEGTTMDTEAFF
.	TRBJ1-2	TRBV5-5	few	TGTGCCAGCAGCTCTGCTCAGGGTTATGGCTACACCTTC	CASSSAQGYGYTF
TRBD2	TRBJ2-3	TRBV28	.	TGTGCCAGCAGTACGGGGGGGCTAAACACAGATACGCAGTATTTT	CASSTGGLNTDTQYF
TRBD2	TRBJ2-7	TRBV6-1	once	TGTGCCAGCAGTGGAGCCGGGACTAGAACCTACGAGCAGTACTTC	CASSGAGTRTYEQYF
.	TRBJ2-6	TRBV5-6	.	TGTGCCAGCAGCCTAGGGGTGGGGGAGGTGGCCAACGTCCTGACTTTC	CASSLGVGEVANVLTF
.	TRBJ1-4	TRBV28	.	TGTGCCAGCACCGCGAAGGGAGCAACTAATGAAAAACTGTTTTTT	CASTAKGATNEKLFF
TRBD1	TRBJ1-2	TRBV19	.	TGTGCCAGTAGCGACGAGACAGGGGCTAACTATGGCTACACCTTC	CASSDETGANYGYTF
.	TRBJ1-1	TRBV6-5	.	TGTGCCAGCAGTTACTCCGGCAGGGGCGCTGAAGCTTTCTTT	CASSYSGRGAEAFF
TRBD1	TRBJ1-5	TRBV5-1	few	TGCGCCAGCAGCTTGTATGGACAGGTCAATCAGCCCCAGCATTTT	CASSLYGQVNQPQHF
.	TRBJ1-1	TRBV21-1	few	TGTGCCAGCAGCAAAGTACCGGGACAGGGTGAAGCTTTCTTT	CASSKVPGQGEAFF
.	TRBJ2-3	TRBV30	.	TGTGCCTGGAGGACAAACGGGGCAGATACGCAGTATTTT	CAWRTNGADTQYF
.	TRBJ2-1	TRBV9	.	TGTGCCAGCAGCCCGAGTGGGAGCTCCTACAATGAGCAGTTCTTC	CASSPSGSSYNEQFF
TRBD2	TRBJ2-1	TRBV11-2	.	TGTGCCAGCAGCCGCGGGGGGGCCTTCAGCTATGAGCAGTTCTTC	CASSRGGAFSYEQFF
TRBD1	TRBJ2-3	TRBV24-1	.	TGTGCCACCAGTGATCCGCGACAGGGGCCCACAGATACGCAGTATTTT	CATSDPRQGPTDTQYF
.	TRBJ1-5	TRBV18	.	TGTGCCAGCTCACCACCGGACAGAAGGCAGCAGCCCCAGCATTTT	CASSPPDRRQQPQHF
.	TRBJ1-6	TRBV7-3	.	TGTGCCAGCAGCGCGGGGGAGGGCAGTTGGTCACCCCTCCACTTT	CASSAGEGSWSPLHF
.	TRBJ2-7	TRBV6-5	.	TGTGCCATGCGGATCTTGGGGCCCTACGAGCAGTACTTC	CAMRILGPYEQYF
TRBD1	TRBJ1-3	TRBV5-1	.	TGCGCCAGCAGCCCGGGACAGGGCTACACCATATATTTT	CASSPGQGYTIYF
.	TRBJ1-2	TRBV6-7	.	TGTGCCAGCCGCCCCCGACGACAGAACTATGGCTACACCTTC	CASRPRRQNYGYTF
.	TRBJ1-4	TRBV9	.	TGTGCCAGCAGCCCCCAGACGGACATAGGGGGAAAACTGTTTTTT	CASSPQTDIGGKLFF
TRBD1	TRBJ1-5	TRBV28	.	TGTGCCAGCAGCTGGACAGGGATCGGCAATCAGCCCCAGCATTTT	CASSWTGIGNQPQHF
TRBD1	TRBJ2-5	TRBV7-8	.	TGTGCCAGCAGTCCCCGGACCATTCCGGGACAGAGCCAAGAGACCCAGTACTTC	CASSPRTIPGQSQETQYF
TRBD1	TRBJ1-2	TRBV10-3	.	TGTGCCATCCCCGGGAACAGGGGGAACTATGGCTACACCTTC	CAIPGNRGNYGYTF
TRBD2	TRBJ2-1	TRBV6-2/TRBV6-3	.	TGTGCCAGCAGTTACCCCTTTTTTGGGACTAGCGGGGGGGCCGTCAATGAGCAGTTCTTC	CASSYPFFGTSGGAVNEQFF
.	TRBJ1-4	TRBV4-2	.	TGTGCCAGCAGCCAAGTGAGGGGGATTAATGAAAAACTGTTTTTT	CASSQVRGINEKLFF
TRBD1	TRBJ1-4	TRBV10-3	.	TGTGCCATCAGTGGGGGGGGGACAGGAACTAATGAAAAACTGTTTTTT	CAISGGGTGTNEKLFF